This T cell receptor (beta chain) is drawn from a study of multiple sclerosis patients with progressive multifocal leukoencephalopathy. Study-level findings and limits: Most PML patients had lower entropy, suggesting less diverse TRB repertoires.

In the case of this clone: The antigen is undetermined.

Time point indicated: time of PML onset. PML was diagnosed clinically and by MRI, then confirmed by JC virus DNA in cerebrospinal fluid. Natalizumab-treated patients developed PML between roughly 15 and 60 months into natalizumab therapy. Method: immunoSEQ multiplex PCR; TCRdb's copy keeps in-frame clones and lacks some. The repertoire holds approximately 29,000 clones, with approximately 89% as singletons. The sample here was PBMCs, taken from a patient treated with natalizumab. This receptor was obtained from a woman aged 25-40 years with progressive multifocal leukoencephalopathy.

The CDR3 bases are TGTGCCAGTAGTAGGGGGGGATCAAACTATGGCTACACCTTC. It codes for CASSRGGSNYGYTF. This rearrangement joins TRBV19 to TRBJ1-2; weak D call: TRBD1 (5 bases). The CDR3 extends over 14 amino acids. Between the trimmed V and J ends, which lost 4 bases and 2 bases, there was a span of 11 bases. Germline assignment: CDR1 LNHDA and CDR2 SQIVND (reference sequence).